This T cell receptor (beta chain) was recorded in a study of a mutant IDH1 vaccine in newly diagnosed glioma. About the research overall: The treated population exhibited a male proportion of around 62%, a female proportion of 37.5%, and a mean age of around 40 years. Patients were pretreated with radiotherapy, temozolomide, or both, mostly both.

Comment on this clone: Its cognate antigen is unknown.

The method was immunoSEQ multiplex PCR; TCRdb's version includes in-frame clones alone and lacks a portion of them. This sample has about 20,000 clones, with about 85% found just once. Findings and caveats of the study: Pseudoprogression seemed unrelated to changes in top peripheral T cell clonotypes. Immune responses arising from the vaccine appeared in about 92% of patients.

V trimming: 0 bases; J trimming: 11 bases; junction bases outside the gene matches: 4. Germline-derived CDR1 and CDR2 are SGHRS and YFSETQ. The length of the CDR3 is 12 residues. As for time point: baseline, week 1 (first vaccination visit). Treatment given: pre-vaccination baseline after standard-of-care therapy. This receptor was taken from a man in his forties or fifties with glioma. Sequenced here: PBMCs, sampled from a glioma patient treated with radiotherapy, temozolomide or both. The chain has TRBV5-1 and TRBJ1-1; TRBD1 aligns across 7 bases. CDR3 sequence: CASSLGQGEAFF. CDR3 nucleotide sequence: TGCGCCAGCAGCTTGGGACAGGGTGAGGCTTTCTTT. The full variable domain, completed using reference TRBV5-1 and TRBJ1-1, is KAGVTQTPRYLIKTRGQQVTLSCSPISGHRSVSWYQQTPGQGLQFLFEYFSETQRNKGNFPGRFSGRQFSNSRSEMNVSTLELGDSALYLCASSLGQGEAFFGQGTRLTVV.